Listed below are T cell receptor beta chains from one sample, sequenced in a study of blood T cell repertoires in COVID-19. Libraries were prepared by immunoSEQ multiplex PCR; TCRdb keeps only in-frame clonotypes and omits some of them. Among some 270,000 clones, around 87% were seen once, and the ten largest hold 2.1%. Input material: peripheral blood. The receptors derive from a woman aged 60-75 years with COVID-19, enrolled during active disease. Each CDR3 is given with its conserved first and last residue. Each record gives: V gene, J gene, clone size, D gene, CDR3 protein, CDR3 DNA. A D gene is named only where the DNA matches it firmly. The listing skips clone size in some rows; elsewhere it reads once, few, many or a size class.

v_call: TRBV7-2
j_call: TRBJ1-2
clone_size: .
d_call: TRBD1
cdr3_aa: CASSFGQGDGYTF
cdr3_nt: TGTGCCAGCAGCTTTGGACAGGGGGATGGCTACACCTTC

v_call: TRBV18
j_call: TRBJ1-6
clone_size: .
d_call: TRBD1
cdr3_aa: CASSPGTADNSPLHF
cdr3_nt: TGTGCCAGCTCACCGGGGACAGCAGATAATTCACCCCTCCACTTT

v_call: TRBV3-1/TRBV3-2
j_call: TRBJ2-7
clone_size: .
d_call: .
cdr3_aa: CASSQGRGEQYF
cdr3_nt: TGTGCCAGCAGCCAAGGGAGGGGCGAGCAGTACTTC

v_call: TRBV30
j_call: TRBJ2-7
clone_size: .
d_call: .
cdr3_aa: CAWSVVGGYEQYF
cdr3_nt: TGTGCCTGGAGTGTGGTAGGGGGCTACGAGCAGTACTTC

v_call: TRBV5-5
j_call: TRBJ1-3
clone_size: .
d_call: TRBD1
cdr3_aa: CASSSGDRAGNTIYF
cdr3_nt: TGTGCCAGCAGTTCCGGCGACAGGGCTGGAAACACCATATATTTT

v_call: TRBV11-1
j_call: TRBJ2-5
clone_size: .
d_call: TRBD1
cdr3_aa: CASRQGAVETQYF
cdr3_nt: TGTGCCAGCAGGCAGGGGGCGGTTGAGACCCAGTACTTC

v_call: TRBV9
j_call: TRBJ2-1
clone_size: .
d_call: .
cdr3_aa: CASSRTLALNEQFF
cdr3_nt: TGTGCCAGCAGTCGAACCCTAGCTCTCAATGAGCAGTTCTTC

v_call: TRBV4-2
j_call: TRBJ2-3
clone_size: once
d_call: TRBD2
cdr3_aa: CASSHNPGLASTDTQYF
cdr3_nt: TGTGCCAGCAGCCACAACCCGGGACTAGCTAGCACAGATACGCAGTATTTT

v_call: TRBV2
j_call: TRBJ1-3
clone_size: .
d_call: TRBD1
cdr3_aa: CASRDRDQVTIYF
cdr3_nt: TGTGCCAGCAGAGACAGGGATCAGGTCACCATATATTTT

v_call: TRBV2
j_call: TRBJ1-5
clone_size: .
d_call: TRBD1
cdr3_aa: CASGQGSGGNQPQHF
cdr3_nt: TGTGCCAGCGGACAGGGGTCGGGTGGCAATCAGCCCCAGCATTTT

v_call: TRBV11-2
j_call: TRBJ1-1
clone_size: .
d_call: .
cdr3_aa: CASSGTRPEAFF
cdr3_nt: TGTGCCAGCAGCGGCACGCGGCCTGAAGCTTTCTTT

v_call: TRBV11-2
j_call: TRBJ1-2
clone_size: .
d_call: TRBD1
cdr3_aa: CASSRAGTDYGYTF
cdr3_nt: TGTGCCAGCAGCCGCGCCGGGACAGACTATGGCTACACCTTC

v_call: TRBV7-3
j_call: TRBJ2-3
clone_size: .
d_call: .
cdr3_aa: CASSLGPAGSTDTQYF
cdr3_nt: TGTGCCAGCAGCTTAGGGCCCGCAGGGAGCACAGATACGCAGTATTTT

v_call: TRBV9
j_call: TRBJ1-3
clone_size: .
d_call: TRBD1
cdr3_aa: CASSVALRGTVSGNTIYF
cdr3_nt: TGTGCCAGCAGCGTAGCCCTGAGAGGGACAGTCTCTGGAAACACCATATATTTT

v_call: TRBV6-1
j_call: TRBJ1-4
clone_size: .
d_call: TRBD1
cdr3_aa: CASGGQGTFSAEKLFF
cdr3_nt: TGTGCCAGCGGTGGACAGGGAACTTTCTCTGCTGAAAAACTGTTTTTT

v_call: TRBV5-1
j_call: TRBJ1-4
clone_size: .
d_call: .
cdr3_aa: CASSWQGDEKLFF
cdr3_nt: TGCGCCAGCAGCTGGCAGGGCGATGAAAAACTGTTTTTT

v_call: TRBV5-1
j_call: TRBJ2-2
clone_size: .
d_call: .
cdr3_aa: CASSTGLGGELFF
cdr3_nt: TGCGCCAGCAGCACGGGACTCGGGGGGGAGCTGTTTTTT

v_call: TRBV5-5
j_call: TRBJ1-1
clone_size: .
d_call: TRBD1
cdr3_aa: CASSPGDRWNTEAFF
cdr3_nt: TGTGCCAGCAGCCCCGGGGACAGATGGAACACTGAAGCTTTCTTT

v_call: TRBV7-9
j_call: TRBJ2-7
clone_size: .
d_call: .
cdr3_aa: CASSLARTNEQYF
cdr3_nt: TGTGCCAGCAGCTTAGCGCGGACAAACGAGCAGTACTTC

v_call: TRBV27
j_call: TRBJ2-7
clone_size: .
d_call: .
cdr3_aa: CASSLKPTYEQYF
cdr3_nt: TGTGCCAGCAGTTTAAAACCCACTTACGAGCAGTACTTC

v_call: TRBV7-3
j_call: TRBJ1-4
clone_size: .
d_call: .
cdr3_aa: CASTLSSLISLRGEEKLFF
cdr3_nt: TGTGCCAGCACCCTAAGCAGCTTAATAAGTCTAAGGGGTGAGGAAAAACTGTTTTTT

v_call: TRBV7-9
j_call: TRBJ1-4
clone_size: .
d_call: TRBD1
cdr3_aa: CASSPRKQGIFEKLFF
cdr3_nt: TGTGCCAGCAGCCCGAGAAAACAGGGGATATTCGAAAAACTGTTTTTT

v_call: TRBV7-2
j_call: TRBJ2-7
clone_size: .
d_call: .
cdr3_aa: CASSLELGGYEQYF
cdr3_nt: TGTGCCAGCAGCTTAGAATTAGGGGGCTACGAGCAGTACTTC

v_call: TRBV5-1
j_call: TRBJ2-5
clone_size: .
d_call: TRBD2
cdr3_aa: CASSFGLAGGTYQETQYF
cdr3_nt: TGCGCCAGCAGCTTTGGACTAGCGGGGGGGACGTACCAAGAGACCCAGTACTTC

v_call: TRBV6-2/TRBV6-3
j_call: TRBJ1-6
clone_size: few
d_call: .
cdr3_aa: CASSYLGASNSPLHF
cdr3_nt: TGTGCCAGCAGTTACTTGGGAGCAAGCAATTCACCCCTCCACTTT

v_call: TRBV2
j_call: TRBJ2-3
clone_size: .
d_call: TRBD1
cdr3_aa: CASRLTGSTDTQYF
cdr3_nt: TGTGCCAGCAGGTTGACAGGGAGCACAGATACGCAGTATTTT

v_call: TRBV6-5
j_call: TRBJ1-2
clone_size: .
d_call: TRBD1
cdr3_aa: CASTNRGLWYGYTF
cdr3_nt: TGTGCCAGCACCAACAGGGGGCTTTGGTATGGCTACACCTTC

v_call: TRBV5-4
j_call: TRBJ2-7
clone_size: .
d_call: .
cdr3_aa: CASSFPGEGPYEQYF
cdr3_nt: TGTGCCAGCAGCTTTCCCGGAGAGGGTCCCTACGAGCAGTACTTC

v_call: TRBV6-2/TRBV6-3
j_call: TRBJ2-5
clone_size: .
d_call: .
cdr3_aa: CASCYSINSGRQETQYF
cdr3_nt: TGTGCCAGCTGTTACTCGATTAATTCGGGGAGGCAAGAGACCCAGTACTTC

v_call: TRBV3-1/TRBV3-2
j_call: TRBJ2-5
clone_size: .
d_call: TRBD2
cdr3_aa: CASSRDYGPPWTQYF
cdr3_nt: TGTGCCAGCAGCCGGGACTACGGCCCGCCTTGGACCCAGTACTTC

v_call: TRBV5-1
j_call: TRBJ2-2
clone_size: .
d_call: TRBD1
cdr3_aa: CASSLTPTGVGTGELFF
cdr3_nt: TGCGCCAGCAGCTTGACCCCGACAGGGGTAGGGACCGGGGAGCTGTTTTTT

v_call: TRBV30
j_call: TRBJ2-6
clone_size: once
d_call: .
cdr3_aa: CAWTIFQYSGANVLTF
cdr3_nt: TGTGCCTGGACCATATTTCAGTACTCTGGGGCCAACGTCCTGACTTTC

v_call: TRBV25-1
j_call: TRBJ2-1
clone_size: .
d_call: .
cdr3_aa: CASSLQGSYNEQFF
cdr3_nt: TGTGCCAGCAGTCTACAGGGTTCCTACAATGAGCAGTTCTTC

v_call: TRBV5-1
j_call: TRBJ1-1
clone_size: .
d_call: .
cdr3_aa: CASSSRAVDTEAFF
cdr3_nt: TGCGCCAGCAGCTCCAGGGCTGTGGACACTGAAGCTTTCTTT

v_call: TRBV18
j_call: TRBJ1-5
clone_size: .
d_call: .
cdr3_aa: CASSPGQGDSRYQPQHF
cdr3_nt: TGTGCCAGCTCACCTGGTCAAGGCGACAGCCGATATCAGCCCCAGCATTTT

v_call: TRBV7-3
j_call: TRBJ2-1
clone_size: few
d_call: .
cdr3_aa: CASSLGPEGRGLRNEQFF
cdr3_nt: TGTGCCAGCAGCTTAGGCCCCGAGGGTCGGGGGTTGAGGAATGAGCAGTTCTTC

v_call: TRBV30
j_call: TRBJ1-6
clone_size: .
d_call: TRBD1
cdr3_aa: CAWKQGLRSYNSPLHF
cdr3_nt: TGTGCCTGGAAACAGGGGTTGCGCTCCTATAATTCACCCCTCCACTTT

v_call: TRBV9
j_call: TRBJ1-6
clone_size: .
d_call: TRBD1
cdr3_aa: CASSVTGTGHSPLHF
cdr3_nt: TGTGCCAGCAGCGTGACCGGGACAGGTCATTCACCCCTCCACTTT

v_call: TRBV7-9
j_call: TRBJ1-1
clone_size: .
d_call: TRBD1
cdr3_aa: CASSLPGQGMNTEAFF
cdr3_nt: TGTGCCAGCAGTTTACCGGGACAGGGGATGAACACTGAAGCTTTCTTT

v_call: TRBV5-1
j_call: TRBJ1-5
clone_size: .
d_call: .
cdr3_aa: CASSFGGNQPQHF
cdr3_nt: TGCGCCAGCAGCTTCGGGGGCAATCAGCCCCAGCATTTT

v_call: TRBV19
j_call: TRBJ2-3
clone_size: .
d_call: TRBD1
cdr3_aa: CASSPHRQGSDTQYF
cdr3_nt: TGTGCCAGTAGTCCCCATCGACAGGGTTCAGATACGCAGTATTTT

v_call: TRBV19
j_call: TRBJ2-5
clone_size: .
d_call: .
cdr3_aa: CASSIAGTYKETQYF
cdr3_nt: TGTGCCAGTAGTATCGCGGGGACGTATAAAGAGACCCAGTACTTC

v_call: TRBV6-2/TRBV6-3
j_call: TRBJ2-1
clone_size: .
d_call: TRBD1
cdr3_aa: CASSYLGQGPFF
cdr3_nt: TGTGCCAGCAGTTACCTGGGACAGGGTCCGTTCTTC

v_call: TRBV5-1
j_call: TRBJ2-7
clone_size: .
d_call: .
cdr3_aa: CASRQQKEAYEQYF
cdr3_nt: TGCGCCAGCAGACAGCAAAAGGAGGCCTACGAGCAGTACTTC

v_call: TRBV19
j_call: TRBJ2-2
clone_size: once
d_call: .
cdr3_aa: CASSIVGGYPNTGELFF
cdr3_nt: TGTGCCAGTAGTATAGTAGGGGGTTACCCGAACACCGGGGAGCTGTTTTTT

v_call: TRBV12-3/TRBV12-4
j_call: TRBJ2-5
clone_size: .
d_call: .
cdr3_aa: CASSPQGQETQYF
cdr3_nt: TGTGCCAGCAGCCCCCAGGGTCAAGAGACCCAGTACTTC

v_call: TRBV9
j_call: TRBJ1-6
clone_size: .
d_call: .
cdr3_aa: CASSTLDRANSPLHF
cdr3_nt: TGTGCCAGCAGCACCCTGGACAGAGCAAATTCACCCCTCCACTTT

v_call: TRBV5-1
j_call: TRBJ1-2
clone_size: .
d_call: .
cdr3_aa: CASSIQGENYGYTF
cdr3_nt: TGCGCCAGCAGCATACAGGGAGAGAACTATGGCTACACCTTC

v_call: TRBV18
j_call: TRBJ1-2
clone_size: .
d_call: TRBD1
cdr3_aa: CASSPIPGGNYGYTF
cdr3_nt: TGTGCCAGCTCACCAATACCAGGGGGCAACTATGGCTACACCTTC

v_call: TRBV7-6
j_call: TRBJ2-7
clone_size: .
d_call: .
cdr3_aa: CASSLVSGGSYEQYF
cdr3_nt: TGTGCCAGCAGCTTAGTCTCCGGCGGCTCCTACGAGCAGTACTTC

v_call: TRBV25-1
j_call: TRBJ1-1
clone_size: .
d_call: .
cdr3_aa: CASSSYTEAFF
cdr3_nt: TGTGCCAGCAGTTCGTACACTGAAGCTTTCTTT

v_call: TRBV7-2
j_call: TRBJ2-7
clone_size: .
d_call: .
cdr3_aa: CASSLDGGFYEQYF
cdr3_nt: TGTGCCAGCAGCTTAGACGGAGGTTTTTACGAGCAGTACTTC